This entry describes one T cell receptor (beta chain). Its antigen is not yet known. Within one base of it there is no much larger clone, and no base qualities were kept. The data are from a study of cytomegalovirus exposure and HLA in healthy donors (dated by TCRdb to the late 2010s). Background for the entire study: An earlier analysis of some 500 of the donors reported about 250 Gb of sequence data and 117 million unique TCR beta sequences from 190 million or so T cells. Roughly 300 gigabases of sequencing data and tens of millions of unique TCR sequences were included in an early release covering 500 to 750 HLA-typed donors. Among the roughly 400 genotyped donors, 81% belonged to the genetic ancestry cluster associated with self-reported Caucasian donors. The study was designed to test whether signatures of past pathogen exposure could be identified by cataloging public T cell receptors. The T cell repertoires of 666 subjects were profiled by immunosequencing and related to cytomegalovirus serostatus. Besides the first cohort of 666 subjects, a separate validation cohort made up of around 120 different subjects was used. To predict cytomegalovirus infection status, the study combined high-throughput TCR immunosequencing, statistical association of individual TCRs with disease status, and machine learning. In a later analysis, previously published TCR beta repertoires from fewer than 750 donors were re-analyzed and high-resolution HLA genotyping was added so that TCR occurrence patterns could be studied. Rather than using new phenotypic data, the later analysis identified candidate immune exposures from TCR beta sequences and from how often those sequences occurred across donors. To decide whether each TCR beta V gene segment behaved as functional or pseudogenic, an earlier analysis of several hundred of the donors relied on high-throughput TCR beta sequencing. Donor age, sex, ethnicity and CMV serostatus were compiled together with the repertoire data. In a later genetic analysis, genome-wide SNP genotypes for about three fifths of the roughly 670 donors were used, and that subset was treated as a discovery cohort. All discovery cohort repertoires had been generated using a single sequencing platform. HLA typing included class I and class II loci at four-digit resolution. The number of donors typed differed by locus, with about 629-640 for A, B, C, DRB1 and DQB1, about 500 for DQA1, about 610 for DPA1, and some 470 for DPB1. Roughly five DR-DQ haplotypes were treated as single units for association and clustering because of strong linkage in the cohort. Across around 400 genotyped donors of the cohort, an average of about 240,000 unique TCR beta nucleotide sequences per donor were sequenced, and roughly 20% of those sequences were non-productive.

The CDR3 runs 15 amino acids, cysteine and phenylalanine included. Only CDR3 DNA is held: 45 bases, read in frame from base 1. Trimming takes 5 bases from V and 0 bases from J, and the germline ends sit 11 bases apart. The germline V gene gives CDR1 as SGHTA and CDR2 as FQGNSA. Libraries were prepared through the immunoSEQ multiplex PCR assay. For the multiplex PCR, a mixture combining 60 forward primers for TCR Vbeta segments and 13 reverse primers for TCR Jbeta segments was used. The CDR3 region of rearranged TCR beta genes was amplified from genomic DNA with a multiplex PCR assay. The amplified TCR beta libraries were sequenced on the Illumina HiSeq System as 87-base-pair reads. As for the original processing: A later analysis tallied some 79 million unique TCR beta chains across the 700 or so repertoires, and roughly 11 million of those chains were shared by two or more donors. Raw reads were error-corrected and collapsed into unique sequences by a nearest-neighbor algorithm in which closely related sequences were merged to remove PCR and sequencing errors. V, D and J gene segments were assigned by aligning CDR3 sequences to IMGT reference sequences. For a sequence to be retained, a match of at least six nucleotides to both a V gene segment and a J gene segment was required. A rearrangement counted as productive if the CDR3 had no stop codons and remained in frame with V and J, and every other rearrangement counted as non-productive. CDR3 was defined according to IMGT convention as the region running from the second conserved V-encoded cysteine to the conserved J-encoded phenylalanine. Sequences without an unambiguous match to a single V gene segment were excluded from the earlier analysis of about 630 of the donors. An earlier analysis of 587 of the donors called V segments functional above 56.7% productive rearrangements and segregating when the between-donor standard deviation exceeded 5%. To diagnose cytomegalovirus status from the catalog of TCR beta chain sequences, a statistical classification framework was built. In a later analysis, TCR nucleotide sequences were compared against IMGT/GENE-DB human TR gene sequences so that V and J genes could be assigned. Using the TCRdist pipeline, a later analysis assigned CDR3 sequences along with most-parsimonious VDJ recombination scenarios. In a later analysis, each TCR beta chain was defined by its CDR3 amino acid sequence together with its V-gene family, and reads without a unique V-gene family were excluded. In a later analysis, fewer than 600 highly shared, low-generation-probability nucleotide sequences were removed to address suspected cross-contamination and a sequencing artifact. In a later analysis, a clonal expansion index was calculated for each public chain from normalized within-repertoire ranks of inferred template counts. A later analysis computed generation probabilities with a VDJ recombination model fitted to out-of-frame rearrangements, and checked the results against IGoR. Hypergeometric tests were used in a later analysis to score TCR-TCR, TCR-HLA and TCR-CMV co-occurrence, with a repertoire-size bias correction applied to the TCR pairs. False discovery rates were estimated in a later analysis by permuting HLA or CMV assignments 20 times. In a later analysis, co-occurring TCRs were grouped using DBSCAN, with TCRdist sequence similarity added in when clustering inside HLA-allele-positive subsets. For co-occurrence clustering, repertoires with fewer than 30,000 or more than 120,000 public chains were excluded, along with a handful of repertoires with anomalous nucleotide sharing. In its TCRdb copy, this immuneACCESS table keeps in-frame sequences only and misses some clones. Where compared with another copy, unresolved V genes explain less than half of these, and the others have no known cause. That table gives V, J and clone size, and the DNA gave D and trimming. Present in this sample are roughly 200,000 clones, roughly 85% of which were seen just once. Of the sample, 4.4% falls within the top ten clones.

The full study reports these points: According to a later analysis, parvovirus B19, influenza, CMV and Epstein-Barr virus appeared linked to several top co-occurrence clusters. An earlier analysis of 450 to 750 of the donors showed that most TCR beta V segments appeared in productive rearrangements either about 90% or about 30% of the time, which broadly matched IMGT annotations. The cohort was sequenced for TCR beta chains only, and without alpha or paired-chain data the features that could be detected were limited. According to the authors, the approach could potentially be generalized to other disease states and immunological phenotypes. The only immune exposure information available for the cohort was CMV serostatus. Cytomegalovirus status was reported to be diagnosed by the classifier with high specificity and sensitivity in both the original and validation cohorts. V-gene and J-gene trimming of TCR beta chains was associated with a missense DCLRE1C variant in a later genetic analysis, and the association was replicated in an independent cohort. Assigning TCR associations to individual alleles was difficult when HLA alleles, especially DR and DQ, strongly co-occurred. A total of fewer than 200 TCR beta chains were listed by the study as associated with cytomegalovirus. A later genetic analysis reported fewer N-insertions in productive TCRs among donors in an Asian-associated ancestry cluster than the roughly 620-donor mean. Sequencing depth was assumed to be roughly uniform across donors in the presence/absence analyses, though that assumption may not hold. A later analysis found that most CMV-associated TCR beta chains appeared HLA-restricted, with HLA associations seemingly driven largely by CMV exposure. A further reported finding was that TCR beta sequences accurately predicted the HLA-A and HLA-B alleles for most subjects in the first cohort. Correlated functional status among segregating V segments might reflect linkage disequilibrium, but an unknown experimental factor could not be ruled out. A cluster of highly shared sequence variants was judged likely to be a technical artifact of the sequencing pipeline. The earlier analysis of approximately 560 of the donors excluded some 16 rarely observed V segments, including chromosome 9 orphons, because counts were too low. A later analysis found that HLA-associated TCR beta chains were more clonally expanded and had lower generation probabilities than equally common non-associated chains. A later analysis associated 15,000 to 20,000 TCR beta sequences with specific HLA alleles at a false discovery rate of 0.05. Across donors, most TCR sequences were observed very rarely, whereas some public TCRs were present in many individuals. Because HLA typing was missing for some donors at each locus, association tests included only the typed subset. Because the 87-base-pair reads could not distinguish some IMGT-functional V segments, including TRBV6-2 and TRBV6-3, those segments were excluded. In a later analysis, TCR association rates were found to vary across HLA loci, with the most associated TCRs seen for DRB1 alleles and the fewest for HLA-C alleles. A few of the identified cytomegalovirus-associated TCR beta chains were confirmed in vitro to be specific for cytomegalovirus antigens.

The cohort was made up of 666 healthy bone marrow donors. At the time of sampling, every cohort member was nominally healthy, though immune exposures that went unrecorded were likely present. The donor was CMV seropositive and was included in the group of 250 to 300 seropositive cohort members. A peripheral blood sample was collected from each donor, and TCR beta sequencing was performed on peripheral blood mononuclear cells. Genomic DNA extraction from the blood cell samples was performed with the Qiagen DNeasy Blood Extraction Kit. The sequence came from a woman aged 25 to 45 in good health and CMV-seropositive. The chain joins TRBV7-2 to TRBJ1-5; a tentative D match to TRBD1 spans 6 bases. Sequencing was performed on PBMCs. The CDR3 in this case is CASSQTGISNQPQHF. The DNA sequence follows: TGTGCCAGCAGCCAAACAGGGATTAGCAATCAGCCCCAGCATTTT.